The next 15 T cell receptor beta chains were all read from a single sample in a study of control samples from healthy donors and cancer patients (TCRdb year 2020). Library preparation was by the immunoSEQ multiplex PCR assay. This immuneACCESS table, as held by TCRdb, lists in-frame sequences with V and J called but not all clones. Of the missing ones, under half trace to an unresolved V gene in checked studies; the others have no known cause. The sample table lists 94,000 or so clones, 70% to 85% of them with a count of one. The biggest ten clones account for over 30% of the sample. Sequenced material: PBMCs. These receptors came from a man in his sixties or seventies with lung cancer.

This clone was counted a few times. This chain connects TRBV19 to TRBJ2-2, with a tentative D call TRBD1 (6 bases). V gave up 6 bases and J gave up 3 bases, with 14 bases separating them. The CDR3 contains 15 residues. Per germline, CDR1 LNHDA and CDR2 SQIVND (reference sequence). CDR3 DNA sequence: TGTGCCAGTAGCTTACAGGGAGTTTACACCGGGGAGCTGTTTTTT. Translation gives CASSLQGVYTGELFF.

This rearrangement joins TRBV7-9 to TRBJ2-7, with 8 bases lining up with TRBD1. In germline, CDR1 is SEHNR, CDR2 FQNEAQ (reference sequence). The CDR3 runs 14 residues. J gave up 2 bases and V 5 bases, and 5 bases lay outside the gene matches. As DNA, the CDR3 is TGTGCCAGCAGCAAAGGACAGGGTACCTACGAGCAGTACTTC. This translates into CASSKGQGTYEQYF.

The chain links TRBV5-8 to TRBJ1-1, with 7 bases aligning to TRBD1. The V gene's germline CDR1 is SGHTS and CDR2 YDEGEE. Trimming cost V 5 bases and J 5 bases; bases outside gene matches: 6. The CDR3 sequence is 13 residues long. This chain's CDR3 is CASRPTGKTEAFF. CDR3 coding DNA: TGTGCCAGCAGGCCGACAGGGAAGACTGAAGCTTTCTTT.

The chain carries TRBV19 and TRBJ1-5; D not certain. Trimming cost V 10 bases and J 1 base, with 14 bases left between them. CDR1 and CDR2 (germline): LNHDA, SQIVND (reference sequence). There are 14 residues in the CDR3. The CDR3 loop reads CATATGGSNQPQHF. CDR3 sequence (DNA): TGTGCCACCGCTACTGGAGGGAGCAATCAGCCCCAGCATTTT. Full variable domain (remainder filled in from reference TRBV19 and TRBJ1-5): DGGITQSPKYLFRKEGQNVTLSCEQNLNHDAMYWYRQDPGQGLRLIYYSQIVNDFQKGDIAEGYSVSREKKESFPLTVTSAQKNPTAFYLCATATGGSNQPQHFGDGTRLSIL.

The chain joins TRBV20-1 to TRBJ1-2; D remains unclear. The CDR3 covers 16 residues. Trimming shortened V by 3 bases and J by 0 bases, and 17 bases separated the two germline ends. Germline V lookup: CDR1 DFQATT, CDR2 SNEGSKA (reference sequence). The CDR3 DNA is TGCAGTGCTAGTGGTTCCAGGCACCTAGCTAACTATGGCTACACCTTC. As protein: CSASGSRHLANYGYTF.

V is TRBV5-4 and J is TRBJ2-4, with 7 bases aligning to TRBD2. The CDR3 has 17 residues. The trim removed 3 bases at V and 4 bases at J, leaving 13 bases unmatched. Looked up from germline, CDR1 is SGHNT and CDR2 is YYREEE (reference sequence). This CDR3 reads CASSSQGRGEGKNIQYF. The CDR3 coding sequence is TGTGCCAGCAGCTCGCAGGGCCGCGGGGAGGGGAAAAACATTCAGTACTTC. Using reference TRBV5-4 and TRBJ2-4 for the parts outside the CDR3, the full variable domain is ETGVTQSPTHLIKTRGQQVTLRCSSQSGHNTVSWYQQALGQGPQFIFQYYREEENGRGNFPPRFSGLQFPNYSSELNVNALELDDSALYLCASSSQGRGEGKNIQYFGAGTRLSVL.

The chain combines TRBV7-2 with TRBJ2-2, with no clear D. Trimming shortened V by 2 bases and J by 1 base, and 11 bases separated the two germline ends. There are 16 residues in the CDR3. Germline V gives CDR1 SGHTA, CDR2 FQGNSA. CDR3 bases: TGTGCCAGCAGCTTACAATGGGCAGTGAACACCGGGGAGCTGTTTTTT. Its translation: CASSLQWAVNTGELFF.

The chain combines TRBV19 with TRBJ1-1, with TRBD1 identical over 8 bases. This CDR3 comprises 14 residues. The V and J ends lost 7 bases and 1 base, in that order; junction bases with no gene match: 5. CDR1 LNHDA and CDR2 SQIVND come from the germline V gene (reference sequence). The CDR3 protein is CASNHRGENTEAFF. The CDR3 DNA sequence: TGTGCCAGTAATCACAGGGGGGAGAACACTGAAGCTTTCTTT.

The rearrangement joins TRBV27 to TRBJ2-2; no firm D call. V was pared by 8 bases and J by 4 bases, with 14 bases between. CDR3 size: 14 residues. The V gene's germline CDR1 is MNHEY and CDR2 SMNVEV (reference sequence). The CDR3 DNA reads as TGTGCCAGCGCCTCAACCGTCCCCACCGGGGAGCTGTTTTTT. This codes for CASASTVPTGELFF.

V is TRBV25-1 and J is TRBJ2-7; tentatively, D is TRBD1 (5 bases). The CDR3 covers 16 residues. V dropped 3 bases and J dropped 0 bases, with 15 bases sitting between them. Germline V gene sequence: CDR1 MGHDK, CDR2 SYGVNS. The CDR3 here is CASSEYDSTFSYEQYF. The DNA for the CDR3 is TGTGCCAGCAGTGAGTACGACAGCACGTTCTCCTACGAGCAGTACTTC.

This clone was seen a few times. The rearrangement joins TRBV18 to TRBJ1-1, with 11 bases matching TRBD1. CDR1 is KGHSH and CDR2 is LQKENI in the germline V gene. The CDR3 loop spans 16 amino acids. J lost 1 base, V lost 4 bases, and 5 bases had no gene match. The CDR3, as DNA: TGTGCCAGCTCACGTCGGACAGGGGGCTCGAACACTGAAGCTTTCTTT. It translates to CASSRRTGGSNTEAFF.

The chain recombines TRBV24-1 with TRBJ2-7; unclear D gene. The CDR3 is 13 amino acids. Germline loops: CDR1 KGHDR, CDR2 SFDVKD. V gave up 3 bases and J gave up 10 bases, with 15 bases separating them. The CDR3 DNA reads as TGTGCCACCAGTGATGGCCTAAGGACGGAACAGTACTTC. Its translation is CATSDGLRTEQYF.

The chain is built from TRBV9 and TRBJ2-7; 8 bases agree with TRBD1. The J segment lost 7 bases and the V segment lost 4 bases, leaving 13 bases of the junction unmatched. CDR3 length: 15 residues. The germline V gene encodes CDR1 SGDLS and CDR2 YYNGEE. CDR3 region: CASSTTGQGAGEQYF. The CDR3 coding sequence is TGTGCCAGCAGCACAACCGGGCAGGGGGCAGGGGAGCAGTACTTC.

The chain couples TRBV9 to TRBJ1-1; tentatively, D is TRBD1 (5 bases). Germline V gene data show CDR1 as SGDLS and CDR2 as YYNGEE. The ends were cut back, 3 bases at V and 4 bases at J, with 16 bases in the middle. The CDR3 has 15 amino acids. The CDR3 sequence is CASSEPGSSATEAFF. For the CDR3, the DNA is TGTGCCAGCAGCGAACCAGGGAGCTCGGCCACTGAAGCTTTCTTT.

The chain has TRBV3-1 (or the pseudogene TRBV3-2) and TRBJ1-3; D might be TRBD1 (5 bases). This CDR3 spans 15 amino acids. Germline CDR1 is LGHDT and CDR2 is YNNKEL (reference sequence). The V and J ends lost 6 bases and 0 bases respectively, with 12 bases between them. CDR3 sequence (DNA): TGTGCCAGCAGTCCGGGGCTGAACTCTGGAAACACCATATATTTT. Residues: CASSPGLNSGNTIYF.